The present T cell receptor beta chain was sequenced within a study of vaccination and CD4 T cells after COVID-19. The assay that was used to sequence DNA from cultured CD4+ T cells was the Oncomine TCR Beta short-read assay. From the PCR reads, TCRdb called clonotypes with MiXCR, one entry per CDR3 protein. The sample has some 25,000 distinct CDR3 sequences, 25% to 35% seen once. About this clonotype: Its antigen is unidentified.

Whole-study results and caveats: There was no significant change from about 20 to 38 median reactive clonotypes.

Regarding time point: late sampling 161 to 241 days after vaccination in a few convalescent patients. The sample's treatment: roughly 10-day PBMC culture with coronavirus spike peptide pools or control peptides (ViraFEST assay). The germline V gene has CDR1 KGHDR and CDR2 SFDVKD. The V and J ends lost 4 bases and 1 base, in that order; junction bases with no gene match: 9. There are 18 residues in the CDR3. J is TRBJ2-5 and V is TRBV24-1, with 12 bases lining up with TRBD2. The material was CD4+ T cells from blood, cultured in vitro, obtained about 7 months after SARS-CoV-2 vaccination. The sequence derives from a human donor who had recovered from COVID-19. CDR3 nucleotides: TGTGCCACCAGTGACGCCGGGACTAGCGGGCCGCTCCAAGAGACCCAGTACTTC. This translates into CATSDAGTSGPLQETQYF.